These 5 T cell receptor beta chains were sequenced from one sample in a study of blood T cell repertoires in COVID-19. Assay used: immunoSEQ multiplex PCR; TCRdb lists only in-frame clones, some missing. Of 150,000 to 200,000 clones listed, more than 80% are singletons. Sample: peripheral blood. The receptors here all came from a human donor in a cohort sampled during active COVID-19.

V and J are TRBV27 and TRBJ1-2; 8 nucleotides agree with TRBD1. Losses at the gene ends were 4 bases for V and 8 bases for J; bases not matched to a gene: 9. The CDR3 length is 14 residues. Germline V gives CDR1 MNHEY, CDR2 SMNVEV (reference sequence). The CDR3 bases are TGTGCCAGCAGTTCCCAGACAGGGGAGATAGGCTACACCTTC. Translating gives CASSSQTGEIGYTF.

The chain combines TRBV18 with TRBJ2-1; TRBD2 is a possible D gene (5 bases). The length of the CDR3 is 14 residues. Germline assignment: CDR1 KGHSH and CDR2 LQKENI. V lost 2 bases to trimming and J lost 5 bases, with 10 bases between them. CDR3 DNA: TGTGCCAGCTCACCAACTAGTCTCCACAATGAGCAGTTCTTC. It is translated as CASSPTSLHNEQFF.

The gene calls are TRBV6-1 and TRBJ2-7; D is uncertain. V was pared by 1 base and J by 0 bases, with 7 bases between. CDR3 size: 14 residues. Germline V gene data show CDR1 as MNHNS and CDR2 as SASEGT. The chain's CDR3 is CASSEVHDSYEQYF. In DNA form, the CDR3 reads TGTGCCAGCAGTGAAGTACACGACTCCTACGAGCAGTACTTC.

The chain links TRBV7-6 to TRBJ2-2; possibly TRBD2 for D (6 bases). CDR3 length: 16 residues. Trimming left V 1 base short and J 3 bases short, with 12 bases between. Germline loops: CDR1 SGHVS, CDR2 FNYEAQ. CDR3 sequence (DNA): TGTGCCAGCAGCTTAGGAGGTCGGGGGTACACCGGGGAGCTGTTTTTT. This translates into CASSLGGRGYTGELFF.

The chain combines TRBV29-1 with TRBJ2-7; D gene uncertain. CDR1 and CDR2 from the germline V gene are SQVTM and ANQGSEA. The CDR3 runs 11 residues. The V end was cut by 2 bases, the J end by 12 bases, with 14 bases between. The CDR3 reads CSVESDNRRYF. The DNA of the CDR3 is TGCAGCGTTGAATCCGATAATAGGAGGTACTTC.